Below, 7 T cell receptor beta chains from the same sample are listed, as sequenced in a study of post-analysis software for immune sequencing data. Unique molecular identifiers featured in each of the TCR beta cDNA libraries. Each CDR3 protein gets one entry after TCRdb re-called the PCR reads with MiXCR. This sample has around 160,000 distinct CDR3 sequences, with about 34% found just once. The sequencing used blood, collected after autologous hematopoietic stem cell transplantation. The receptor source for this set is a girl aged 10-17 years with multiple sclerosis.

This chain links TRBV20-1 with TRBJ2-7, with no clear D. The V and J ends lost 5 bases and 0 bases respectively, with 8 bases between them. The CDR3 is 12 amino acids. Germline V gene data show CDR1 as DFQATT and CDR2 as SNEGSKA (reference sequence). The chain's CDR3 is CSALDISYEQYF. Written as DNA, the CDR3 is TGCAGTGCTTTAGACATCTCCTACGAGCAGTACTTC.

The rearrangement uses TRBV3-1 and TRBJ2-4; 12 bases line up with TRBD2. CDR1 is LGHDT and CDR2 is YNNKEL in the germline V gene (reference sequence). This CDR3 spans 16 amino acids. J was trimmed by 2 bases and V by 4 bases; bases with no gene match: 3. In DNA, the CDR3 is TGTGCCAGCAGCCCCGGACTAGCGGGGACCAAAAACATTCAGTACTTC. As protein: CASSPGLAGTKNIQYF.

There are a few counts of this clonotype. The chain couples TRBV6-2 or TRBV6-3 to TRBJ2-1; unclear D gene. The V gene lost 5 bases and the J gene lost 2 bases, with 16 bases spanning the gap. The CDR3 extends over 16 amino acids. Germline CDR1 is MNHEY and CDR2 is SVGEGT. The DNA for the CDR3 is TGTGCCAGCAGTCCGGACCATCCGGCGGCCTACAATGAGCAGTTCTTC. This translates into CASSPDHPAAYNEQFF.

This chain connects TRBV7-2 to TRBJ2-7; TRBD2 matches 9 bases. Losses at the gene ends were 3 bases for V and 0 bases for J; bases not matched to a gene: 3. CDR1 is SGHTA and CDR2 is FQGNSA in the germline V gene. The CDR3 extends over 15 amino acids. CDR3 DNA: TGTGCCAGCAGCTTGGGGACTAGCTTCTCCTACGAGCAGTACTTC. Translated: CASSLGTSFSYEQYF.

This clonotype was picked up a small number of times. The rearrangement joins TRBV6-5 to TRBJ2-1; the D gene is possibly TRBD2 (5 bases). Germline V gene data show CDR1 as MNHEY and CDR2 as SVGAGI. The V end lost 2 bases, the J end lost 6 bases, and 14 bases lay between the germline ends. The CDR3 has 15 amino acids. In nucleotides, the CDR3 is TGTGCCAGCAGTTACCGGACTGCTAGTACCAATGAGCAGTTCTTC. The encoded protein is CASSYRTASTNEQFF.

This clonotype was seen only a few times. V and J are TRBV12-3 or TRBV12-4 and TRBJ1-2; possible D gene TRBD1, 6 bases. The CDR3 runs to 11 residues. V was pared by 5 bases and J by 9 bases, with 10 bases between. The CDR3 DNA is TGTGCCAGCAGTCCCCGGGACAGCTACACCTTC. This translates into CASSPRDSYTF.

The chain is built from TRBV28 and TRBJ1-2; D possibly corresponds to TRBD1 (6 bases). The CDR3 contains 15 residues. Germline V gives CDR1 MDHEN, CDR2 SYDVKM. Trimming stripped 2 bases from V and 5 bases from J, with 15 bases between. CDR3 amino acids: CASSLERGAGYGYTF. The CDR3, as DNA: TGTGCCAGCAGTTTAGAGCGGGGGGCTGGTTATGGCTACACCTTC.